The clone carrying this T cell receptor (beta chain) was counted a few times. The record originates from a study of identical twins. MiXCR, applied by TCRdb to the 5' RACE reads, yields one record per CDR3 protein. Of approximately 700,000 distinct CDR3 sequences listed, roughly 6% are singletons. The CDR3 is 18 amino acids. Germline CDR1 SGHRS, CDR2 YFSETQ. Trimming took 7 bases from V and 6 from J; bases not matched to a gene: 18. The sequence came from a man aged 18 to 35 in good health. The V gene is TRBV5-1, the J gene TRBJ2-7; 14 bases match TRBD2. Sequencing input: naive T cells sorted from blood. The CDR3 sequence is CASPLWGLAGVCRIEQYF. DNA for the CDR3: TGCGCCAGCCCTCTCTGGGGACTAGCGGGAGTATGCCGGATCGAGCAGTACTTC.